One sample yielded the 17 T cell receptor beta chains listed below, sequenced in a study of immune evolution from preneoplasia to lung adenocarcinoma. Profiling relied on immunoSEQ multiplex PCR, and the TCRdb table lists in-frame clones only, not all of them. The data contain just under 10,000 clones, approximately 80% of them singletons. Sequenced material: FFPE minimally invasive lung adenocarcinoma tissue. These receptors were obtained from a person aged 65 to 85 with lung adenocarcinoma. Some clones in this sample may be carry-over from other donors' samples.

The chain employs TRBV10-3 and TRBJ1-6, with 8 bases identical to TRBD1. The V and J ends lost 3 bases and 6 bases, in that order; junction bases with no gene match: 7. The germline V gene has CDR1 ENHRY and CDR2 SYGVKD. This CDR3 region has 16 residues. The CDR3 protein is CAISESGQGVNSPLHF. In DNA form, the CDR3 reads TGTGCCATCAGTGAATCCGGACAGGGAGTTAATTCACCCCTCCACTTT.

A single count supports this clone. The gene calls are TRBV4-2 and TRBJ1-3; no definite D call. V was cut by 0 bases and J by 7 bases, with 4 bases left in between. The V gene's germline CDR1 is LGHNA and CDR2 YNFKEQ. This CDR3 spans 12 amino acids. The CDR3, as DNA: TGTGCCAGCAGCCAAGAGCGGAACACCATATATTTT. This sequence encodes CASSQERNTIYF.

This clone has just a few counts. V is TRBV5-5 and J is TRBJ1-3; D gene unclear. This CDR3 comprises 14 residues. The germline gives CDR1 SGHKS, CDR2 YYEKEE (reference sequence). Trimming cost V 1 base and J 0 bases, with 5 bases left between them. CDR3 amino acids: CASSLTDSGNTIYF. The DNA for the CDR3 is TGTGCCAGCAGCTTGACAGACTCTGGAAACACCATATATTTT.

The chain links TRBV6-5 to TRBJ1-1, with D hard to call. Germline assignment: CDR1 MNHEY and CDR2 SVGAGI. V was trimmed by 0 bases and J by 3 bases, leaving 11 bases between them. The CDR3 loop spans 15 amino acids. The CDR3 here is CASSYSRIYDTEAFF. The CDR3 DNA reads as TGTGCCAGCAGTTACTCAAGGATATATGACACTGAAGCTTTCTTT.

CDR3 nucleotides: TGTGCCAGCAGAGGGGGGCAAGAGACCCAGTACTTC. Amino acid sequence: CASRGGQETQYF. V gene TRBV25-1 combines with J gene TRBJ2-5; D tentatively reads TRBD1 or TRBD2 (6 bases each). Germline V lookup: CDR1 MGHDK, CDR2 SYGVNS. CDR3 length equals 12 residues. Trimming pared 6 bases from V and 2 bases from J, leaving 7 bases between. Looking up the rest from reference TRBV25-1 and TRBJ2-5 gives the full variable domain: EADIYQTPRYLVIGTGKKITLECSQTMGHDKMYWYQQDPGMELHLIHYSYGVNSTEKGDLSSESTVSRIRTEHFPLTLESARPSHTSQYLCASRGGQETQYFGPGTRLLVL.

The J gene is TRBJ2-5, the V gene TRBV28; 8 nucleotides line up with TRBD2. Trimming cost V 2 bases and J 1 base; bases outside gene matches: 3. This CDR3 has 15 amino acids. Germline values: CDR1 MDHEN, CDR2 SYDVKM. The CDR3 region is CASSLAGGVQETQYF. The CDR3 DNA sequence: TGTGCCAGCAGTTTAGCGGGAGGAGTCCAAGAGACCCAGTACTTC.

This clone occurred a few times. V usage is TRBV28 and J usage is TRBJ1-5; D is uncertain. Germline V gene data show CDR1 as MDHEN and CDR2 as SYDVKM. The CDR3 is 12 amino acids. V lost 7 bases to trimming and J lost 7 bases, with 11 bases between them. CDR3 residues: CASMVERQPQHF. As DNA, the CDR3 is TGTGCCAGCATGGTGGAGAGGCAGCCCCAGCATTTT.

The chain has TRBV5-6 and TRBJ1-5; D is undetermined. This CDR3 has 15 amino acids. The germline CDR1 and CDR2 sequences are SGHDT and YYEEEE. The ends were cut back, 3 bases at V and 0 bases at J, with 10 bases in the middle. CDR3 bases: TGTGCCAGCAGCTCGGGCCCCAATAGCAATCAGCCCCAGCATTTT. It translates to CASSSGPNSNQPQHF.

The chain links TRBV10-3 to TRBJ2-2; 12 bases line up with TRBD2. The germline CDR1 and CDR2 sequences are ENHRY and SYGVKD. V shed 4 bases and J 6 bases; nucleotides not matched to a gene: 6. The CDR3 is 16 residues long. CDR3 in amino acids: CAISGLAGDRSGELFF. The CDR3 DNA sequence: TGTGCCATCAGTGGACTAGCGGGAGATCGTTCCGGGGAGCTGTTTTTT.

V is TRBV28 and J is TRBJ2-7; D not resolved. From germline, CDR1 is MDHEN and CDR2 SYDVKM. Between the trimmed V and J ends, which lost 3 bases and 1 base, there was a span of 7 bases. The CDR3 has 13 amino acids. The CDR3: CASSFQPSYEQYF. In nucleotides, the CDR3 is TGTGCCAGCAGTTTTCAGCCATCCTACGAGCAGTACTTC.

The CDR3 loop is CSVRGSAENQETQYF. The CDR3 DNA is TGCAGCGTCCGGGGAAGTGCAGAGAACCAAGAGACCCAGTACTTC. The rearrangement joins TRBV29-1 to TRBJ2-5, with D possibly matching TRBD2 (5 bases). The CDR3 loop spans 15 amino acids. CDR1 is SQVTM, CDR2 ANQGSEA, per germline. V shed 6 bases and J shed 0 bases, with 17 bases lying between them.

CDR3 loop: CASRYRGDTEAFF. In nucleotides, the CDR3 is TGTGCCAGCAGATACAGGGGGGACACTGAAGCTTTCTTT. The J gene is TRBJ1-1, the V gene TRBV6-5, with 8 bases that match TRBD1. The V and J ends lost 6 bases and 3 bases, in that order; junction bases with no gene match: 3. The CDR3 consists of 13 residues. Germline lookup yields CDR1 MNHEY and CDR2 SVGAGI.

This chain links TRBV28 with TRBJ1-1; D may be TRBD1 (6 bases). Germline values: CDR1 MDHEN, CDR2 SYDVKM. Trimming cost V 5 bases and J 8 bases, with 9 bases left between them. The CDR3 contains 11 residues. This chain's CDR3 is CASSRQAEAFF. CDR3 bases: TGTGCCAGCAGTCGACAGGCAGAAGCTTTCTTT. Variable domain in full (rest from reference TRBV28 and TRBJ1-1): DVKVTQSSRYLVKRTGEKVFLECVQDMDHENMFWYRQDPGLGLRLIYFSYDVKMKEKGDIPEGYSVSREKKERFSLILESASTNQTSMYLCASSRQAEAFFGQGTRLTVV.

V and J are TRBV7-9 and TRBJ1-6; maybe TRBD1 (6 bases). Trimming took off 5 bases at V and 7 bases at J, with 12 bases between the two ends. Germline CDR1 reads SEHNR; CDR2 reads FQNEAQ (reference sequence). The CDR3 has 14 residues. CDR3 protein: CASSPTGNNSPLHF. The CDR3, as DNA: TGTGCCAGCAGCCCCACAGGGAACAATTCACCCCTCCACTTT.

This CDR3 reads CAWAVGGAENEQYF. DNA of the CDR3: TGTGCCTGGGCGGTAGGGGGAGCGGAAAACGAGCAGTACTTC. The chain links TRBV30 to TRBJ2-7; perhaps TRBD1 as D (6 bases). Trimming removed 5 bases at V and 5 bases at J, with 19 bases between. Germline loops: CDR1 GTSNPN, CDR2 SVGIG (reference sequence). This CDR3 region has 14 residues.

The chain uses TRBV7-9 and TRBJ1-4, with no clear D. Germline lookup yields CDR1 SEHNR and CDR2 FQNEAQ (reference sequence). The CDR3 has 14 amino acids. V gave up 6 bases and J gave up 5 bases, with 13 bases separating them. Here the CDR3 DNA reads TGTGCCAGCAGTTCATCGGGCCGCAATGAAAAACTGTTTTTT. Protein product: CASSSSGRNEKLFF. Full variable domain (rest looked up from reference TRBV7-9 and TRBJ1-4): DTGVSQNPRHKITKRGQNVTFRCDPISEHNRLYWYRQTLGQGPEFLTYFQNEAQLEKSRLLSDRFSAERPKGSFSTLEIQRTEQGDSAMYLCASSSSGRNEKLFFGSGTQLSVL.

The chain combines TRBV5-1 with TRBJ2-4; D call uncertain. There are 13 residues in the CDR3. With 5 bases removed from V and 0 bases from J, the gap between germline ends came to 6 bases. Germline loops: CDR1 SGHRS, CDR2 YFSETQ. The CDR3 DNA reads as TGCGCCAGCAGATCTCTAGCCAAAAACATTCAGTACTTC. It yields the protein CASRSLAKNIQYF.